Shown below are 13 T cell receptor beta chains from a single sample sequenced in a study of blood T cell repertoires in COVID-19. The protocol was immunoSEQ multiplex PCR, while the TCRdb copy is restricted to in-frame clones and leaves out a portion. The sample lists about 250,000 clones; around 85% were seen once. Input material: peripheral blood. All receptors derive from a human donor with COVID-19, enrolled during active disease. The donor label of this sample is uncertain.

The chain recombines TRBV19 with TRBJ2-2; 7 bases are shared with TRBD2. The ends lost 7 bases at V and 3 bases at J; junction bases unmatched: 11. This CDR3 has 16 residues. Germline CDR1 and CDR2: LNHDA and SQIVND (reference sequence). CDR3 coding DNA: TGTGCCAGTATCCAACGCGGGAGCCGTCACACCGGGGAGCTGTTTTTT. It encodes CASIQRGSRHTGELFF.

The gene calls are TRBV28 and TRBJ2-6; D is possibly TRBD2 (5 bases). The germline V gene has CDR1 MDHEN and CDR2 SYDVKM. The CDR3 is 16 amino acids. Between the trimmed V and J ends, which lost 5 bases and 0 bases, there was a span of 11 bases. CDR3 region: CASSKTGSSGANVLTF. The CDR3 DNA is TGTGCCAGCAGTAAGACGGGGAGCTCTGGGGCCAACGTCCTGACTTTC.

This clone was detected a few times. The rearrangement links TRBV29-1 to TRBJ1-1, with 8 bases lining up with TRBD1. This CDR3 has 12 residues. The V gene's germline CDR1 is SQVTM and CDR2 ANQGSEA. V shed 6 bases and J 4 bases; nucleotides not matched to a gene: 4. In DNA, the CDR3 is TGCAGCGTAGGACAGGGTGTCACTGAAGCTTTCTTT. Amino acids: CSVGQGVTEAFF.

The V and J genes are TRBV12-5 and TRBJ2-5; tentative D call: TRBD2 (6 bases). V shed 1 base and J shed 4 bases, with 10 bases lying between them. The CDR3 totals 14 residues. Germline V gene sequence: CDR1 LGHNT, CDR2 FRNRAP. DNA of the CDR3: TGTGCTAGTGGTTTGGGGAGGGGAAGAGAGACCCAGTACTTC. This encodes CASGLGRGRETQYF.

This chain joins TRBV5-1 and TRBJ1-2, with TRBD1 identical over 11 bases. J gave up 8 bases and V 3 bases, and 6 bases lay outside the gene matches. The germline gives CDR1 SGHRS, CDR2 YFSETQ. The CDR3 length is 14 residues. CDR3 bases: TGCGCCAGCAGCTGGGCCGGGACAGGGGGAGGCTACACCTTC. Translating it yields CASSWAGTGGGYTF.

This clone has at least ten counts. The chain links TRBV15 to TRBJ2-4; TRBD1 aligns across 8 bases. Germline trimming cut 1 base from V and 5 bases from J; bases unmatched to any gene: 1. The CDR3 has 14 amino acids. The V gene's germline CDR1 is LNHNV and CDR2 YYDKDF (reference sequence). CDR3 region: CATSRGDRQNIQYF. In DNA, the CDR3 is TGTGCCACCAGCAGAGGGGACAGGCAAAACATTCAGTACTTC.

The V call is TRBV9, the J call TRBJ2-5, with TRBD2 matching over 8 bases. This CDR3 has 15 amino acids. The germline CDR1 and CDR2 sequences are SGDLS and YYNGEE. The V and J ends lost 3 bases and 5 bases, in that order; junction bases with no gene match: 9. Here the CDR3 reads CASSAPGGARETQYF. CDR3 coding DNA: TGTGCCAGCAGCGCCCCCGGGGGGGCTCGGGAGACCCAGTACTTC.

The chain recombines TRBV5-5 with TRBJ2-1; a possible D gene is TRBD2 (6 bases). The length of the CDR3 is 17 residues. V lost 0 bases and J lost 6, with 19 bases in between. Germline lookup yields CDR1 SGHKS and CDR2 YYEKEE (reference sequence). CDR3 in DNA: TGTGCCAGCAGCTTGGACCCAGGACCCGTGGGGGGCAATGAGCAGTTCTTC. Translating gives CASSLDPGPVGGNEQFF.

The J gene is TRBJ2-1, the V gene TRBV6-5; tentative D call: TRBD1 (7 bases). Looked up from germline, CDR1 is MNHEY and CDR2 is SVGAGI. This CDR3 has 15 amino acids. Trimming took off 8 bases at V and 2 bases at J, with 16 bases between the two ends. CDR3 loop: CASGGSTGTYNEQFF. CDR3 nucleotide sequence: TGTGCCAGCGGGGGGTCGACAGGGACCTACAATGAGCAGTTCTTC.

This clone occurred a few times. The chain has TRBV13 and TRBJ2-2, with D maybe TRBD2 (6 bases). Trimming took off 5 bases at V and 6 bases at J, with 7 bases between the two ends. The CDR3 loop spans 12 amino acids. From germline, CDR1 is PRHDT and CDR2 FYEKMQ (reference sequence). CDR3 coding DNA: TGTGCCAGCAGCCCGGGGGCCGGGGAGCTGTTTTTT. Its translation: CASSPGAGELFF. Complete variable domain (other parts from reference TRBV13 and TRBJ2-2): AAGVIQSPRHLIKEKRETATLKCYPIPRHDTVYWYQQGPGQDPQFLISFYEKMQSDKGSIPDRFSAQQFSDYHSELNMSSLELGDSALYFCASSPGAGELFFGEGSRLTVL.

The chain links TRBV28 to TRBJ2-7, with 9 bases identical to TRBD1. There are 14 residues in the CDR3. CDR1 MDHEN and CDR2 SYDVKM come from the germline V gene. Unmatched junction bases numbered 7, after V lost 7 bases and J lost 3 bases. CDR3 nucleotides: TGTGCCAGCAAAACCGGGACAGGGTTCTACGAGCAGTACTTC. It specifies CASKTGTGFYEQYF. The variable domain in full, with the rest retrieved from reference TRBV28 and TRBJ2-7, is DVKVTQSSRYLVKRTGEKVFLECVQDMDHENMFWYRQDPGLGLRLIYFSYDVKMKEKGDIPEGYSVSREKKERFSLILESASTNQTSMYLCASKTGTGFYEQYFGPGTRLTVT.

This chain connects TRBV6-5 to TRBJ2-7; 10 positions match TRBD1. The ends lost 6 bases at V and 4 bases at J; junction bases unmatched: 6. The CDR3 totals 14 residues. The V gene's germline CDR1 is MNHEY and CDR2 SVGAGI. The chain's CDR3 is CASRGQGRPYEQYF. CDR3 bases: TGTGCCAGCAGGGGACAGGGGCGCCCATACGAGCAGTACTTC.

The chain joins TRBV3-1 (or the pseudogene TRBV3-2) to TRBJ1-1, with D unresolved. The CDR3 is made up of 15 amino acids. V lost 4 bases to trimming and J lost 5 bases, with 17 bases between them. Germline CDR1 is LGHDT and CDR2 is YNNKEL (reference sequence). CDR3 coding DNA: TGTGCCAGCAGCCCCTTCAGTCTTGGTAAAACTGAAGCTTTCTTT. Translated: CASSPFSLGKTEAFF.